The entry below gives a single TCR beta chain sequence along with its context. Trimming pared 4 bases from V and 10 bases from J, leaving 14 bases between. Germline V lookup: CDR1 SGHDN, CDR2 FVKESK. The CDR3 loop spans 14 amino acids. These data are taken from a study of control samples from healthy donors and cancer patients. Method: immunoSEQ multiplex PCR; TCRdb's copy keeps in-frame clones and lacks some. Counted here are around 130,000 clones, nearly 90% occurring once; the ten biggest clones make up just over 7.5%. The specimen was PBMCs. The V call is TRBV14, the J call TRBJ1-6, with D possibly being TRBD1 (5 bases). The clonotype originates from a man aged 45-65 years with head and neck cancer. CDR3 coding DNA: TGTGCCAGCAGCCTCCCCAGGGCCCAATCACCCCTCCACTTT. It is translated as CASSLPRAQSPLHF.